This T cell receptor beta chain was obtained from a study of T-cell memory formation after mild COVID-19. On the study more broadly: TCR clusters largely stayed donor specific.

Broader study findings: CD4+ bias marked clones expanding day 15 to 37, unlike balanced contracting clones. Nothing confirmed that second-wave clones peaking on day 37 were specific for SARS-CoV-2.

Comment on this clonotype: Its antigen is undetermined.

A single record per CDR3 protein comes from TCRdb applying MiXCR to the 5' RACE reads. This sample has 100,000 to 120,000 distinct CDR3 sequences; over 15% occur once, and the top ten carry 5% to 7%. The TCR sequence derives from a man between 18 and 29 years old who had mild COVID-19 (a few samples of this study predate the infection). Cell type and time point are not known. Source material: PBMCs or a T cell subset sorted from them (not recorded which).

CDR3 nucleotides: TGTGCCAGCAGCTTGCCGTCGGGTCCTCAAGAGACCCAGTACTTC. Translated, it gives CASSLPSGPQETQYF. The J gene is TRBJ2-5, the V gene TRBV5-4; D is undetermined. CDR3 length: 15 amino acids. Germline values: CDR1 SGHNT, CDR2 YYREEE (reference sequence). Trimming cost V 1 base and J 2 bases, with 12 bases left between them. The full variable domain, its missing parts supplied by reference TRBV5-4 and TRBJ2-5, is ETGVTQSPTHLIKTRGQQVTLRCSSQSGHNTVSWYQQALGQGPQFIFQYYREEENGRGNFPPRFSGLQFPNYSSELNVNALELDDSALYLCASSLPSGPQETQYFGPGTRLLVL.